This note documents a single T cell receptor (beta chain) sequence. This clone was counted only a few times. The antigen it binds to is not known. Base quality data are lacking; no much larger clone is found one base away. Spanning cysteine to phenylalanine, the CDR3 consists of 17 amino acids. The read is trimmed to its CDR3 DNA, 51 bases read in frame from base 1. Based on the germline V gene, the CDR1 and CDR2 sequences are LGHNA and YSLEER. Trimming takes 0 bases from V and 0 bases from J, and the germline ends sit 12 bases apart. The time point tag for this specimen amounts to: baseline before first vaccination. Vaccinee samples came from UK trials COV001 and COV002, including a single-blind randomized controlled phase 2/3 trial of AZD1222 (ChAdOx1 nCoV-19) in healthy adults. For TCRbeta chain sequencing, PBMC samples were collected from trial participants at day 0 and at day 28 after the second dose.

This sample is part of a study of T cell responses to AZD1222 COVID-19 vaccine (dated by TCRdb to the early 2020s). The study in broad terms: AZD1222 recipients given second doses at about 4 weeks or at about 12 weeks were pooled, since spike-specific TCR depth and breadth were not found to differ between the two schedules. A total of under 250 trial participants underwent TCR sequencing, of whom approximately 200 had received two doses of AZD1222 and 26 had received two doses of the MenACWY control vaccine. Trial participants were enrolled by age into subgroups of 18-55, 56-69 and 70-plus years, and roughly 150, 30 and 60 TCR-sequenced participants, respectively, were included in these subgroups.

The CDR3 regions of human TCRbeta chains were analyzed by immunosequencing. In the original analysis: TCRs in the repertoires were compared against a reference library of SARS-CoV-2-specific TCRs that had been generated with the MIRA antigen-specificity platform. Breadth was defined as the fraction of unique TCRs that were SARS-CoV-2-associated. Depth was defined as the fraction of total T cells that were SARS-CoV-2-associated. Using the MIRA data, every spike-specific TCR was mapped to the spike region that the TCR reacted to and assigned to either a CD4 or a CD8 class. Log10-transformed breadth and depth values were compared by one-way ANOVA with Sidak's multiple comparisons tests. As stored in TCRdb, this immuneACCESS dataset retains in-frame rearrangements with V and J assigned. A fraction of the clones does not appear; measured against another copy, unresolved V genes explain less than half of the discrepancy, and the remainder lacks a known reason. V and J calls and clone size are as listed in that table; D and trimming were resolved from the DNA. Present in this sample are about 110,000 clones, 88% of which were seen just once. The leading ten clones occupy 2% to 3% of the sample.

Overall study outcomes, separate from this receptor: In the small 56-69-year group, the increase in depth fell short of significance, most likely because of low power. Reportedly, close to half of the unique spike-specific TCRs recognized epitopes lying outside the regions that are mutated in the B.1.351 and B.1.1.7 variants. After two AZD1222 doses, spike-specific TCR breadth and depth were significantly higher than at day 0 and than in MenACWY recipients. Participants were mostly white British and included more females than males, and it was suggested by the authors that clonal diversity may have been underestimated. The vaccine-associated CD4 TCRs covered the entire spike protein, and the dominant responses fell in regions 160-218 and 743-854. Conclusions about previously exposed vaccinees were limited because only 5 or 6 AZD1222 recipients were SARS-CoV-2 seropositive at baseline. Because no day 14 peak-response samples were available, the repertoires could be characterized only after the peak T cell response.

Sequencing used peripheral blood, obtained on day 0 of AZD1222 vaccination. The TCR sequence derives from an adult in good health. The rearrangement combines TRBV4-3 with TRBJ2-1; no D gene is confidently identified. The nucleotide sequence reads as follows: TGCGCCAGCAGCCAAGATATTGGCGGATCCTCCTACAATGAGCAGTTCTTC. Its amino acids are CASSQDIGGSSYNEQFF.